This TCR beta chain was retrieved from a study of T cell changes during pregnancy in multiple sclerosis. Clones were sequenced by immunoSEQ multiplex PCR, and TCRdb holds only the in-frame ones, with some missing. The table records some 130,000 clones, roughly 95% of them present only once. This sequence was found in a female donor with multiple sclerosis, enrolled in a pregnancy study. Specimen: peripheral blood, collected after pregnancy.

CDR3 DNA sequence: TGTGCCAGCAGCTCAACCCGACAGGACCATCTTGGCACAGATACGCAGTATTTT. As protein: CASSSTRQDHLGTDTQYF. The rearrangement joins TRBV13 to TRBJ2-3; a weak D match, TRBD1 (6 bases). The CDR3 spans 18 residues. V was trimmed by 4 bases and J by 1 base, leaving 21 bases between them. Germline V gene data show CDR1 as PRHDT and CDR2 as FYEKMQ (reference sequence).